The TCR beta chain under discussion was sequenced for a study of T cells in localized non-small cell lung cancer. Study-wide points: A single tumor region was sequenced, leaving heterogeneity possible. Median detection of top 100 tumor clones in adjacent lung was roughly 61 clones. Uninvolved adjacent lung, not tumor, had the highest T cell clonality. Density of T cells in blood, when higher, went with longer overall survival.

Produced via immunoSEQ multiplex PCR; TCRdb's table is partial and in-frame only. The table includes a few thousand clones, over 30% detected once. CDR1 and CDR2 from the germline V gene are SGHNT and YENEEA. V shed 0 bases, J shed 3 bases, and the junction held 7 bases outside the gene matches. This CDR3 has 17 amino acids. Regarding this clone: What it binds is unknown.

V gene TRBV11-3 combines with J gene TRBJ1-3, with 8 bases aligning to TRBD1. Sequences were derived from lung tumor tissue, sampled before any cancer treatment. This sequence was found in a man aged 35-69 years with stage II squamous cell lung carcinoma. CDR3 amino acids: CASSLDLVTGVGNTIYF. In nucleotides, the CDR3 is TGTGCCAGCAGCTTAGACCTGGTGACAGGGGTTGGAAACACCATATATTTT.